These 32 T cell receptor beta chains came from one sample sequenced in a study of shared clonotypes between healthy human individuals. Terminally differentiated effector memory CD45RA+ cells were excluded by CCR7 positive selection of CD45RO-negative cells. Sequenced by immunoSEQ multiplex PCR; TCRdb stores in-frame clones only, minus some. The table includes about 2 million clones, roughly 95% detected once. Material: naive CD8+ T cells sorted from blood. These receptors all stem from a man aged 18 to 35 in good health.

The chain combines TRBV2 with TRBJ2-7; 8 positions match TRBD2. With 3 bases clipped from V and 0 bases from J, the junction kept 7 bases outside the gene matches. Germline-derived CDR1 and CDR2 are SNHLY and FYNNEI. CDR3 size: 16 residues. As DNA, the CDR3 is TGTGCCAGCAGTGAGCCCACTAGCGGAACCTCCTACGAGCAGTACTTC. It translates to CASSEPTSGTSYEQYF.

V usage is TRBV9 and J usage is TRBJ2-2; D not certain. Trimming left V 3 bases short and J 1 base short, with 7 bases between. CDR3 size: 14 residues. Germline lookup yields CDR1 SGDLS and CDR2 YYNGEE. CDR3 amino acids: CASSATLNTGELFF. CDR3 sequence (DNA): TGTGCCAGCAGCGCGACACTGAACACCGGGGAGCTGTTTTTT.

Details on this clone: Distinct nucleotide sequences in the sample also encode this CDR3. V gene TRBV13 combines with J gene TRBJ1-1; no firm D call. Trimming took off 1 base at V and 2 bases at J, with 5 bases between the two ends. Germline CDR1 PRHDT, CDR2 FYEKMQ (reference sequence). The CDR3 length is 13 residues. The CDR3 protein is CASSLDRNTEAFF. The CDR3 DNA sequence: TGTGCCAGCAGCTTAGACAGAAACACTGAAGCTTTCTTT. The variable domain in full, completed from reference TRBV13 and TRBJ1-1, reads AAGVIQSPRHLIKEKRETATLKCYPIPRHDTVYWYQQGPGQDPQFLISFYEKMQSDKGSIPDRFSAQQFSDYHSELNMSSLELGDSALYFCASSLDRNTEAFFGQGTRLTVV.

This clone occurred once. The chain employs TRBV27 and TRBJ2-7, with 9 bases lining up with TRBD2. This CDR3 contains 15 residues. V trimming: 6 bases; J trimming: 0 bases; junction bases outside the gene matches: 6. CDR1 is MNHEY and CDR2 is SMNVEV in the germline V gene (reference sequence). The CDR3 here is CASRVTSGTSYEQYF. The CDR3 DNA is TGTGCCAGCAGAGTGACTAGCGGAACCTCCTACGAGCAGTACTTC.

This clone was seen a single time. The chain combines TRBV9 with TRBJ2-7; 7 bases are shared with TRBD2. This CDR3 region has 15 residues. Germline CDR1 SGDLS, CDR2 YYNGEE. V shed 0 bases, J shed 3 bases, and the junction held 6 bases outside the gene matches. The CDR3 nucleotides read TGTGCCAGCAGCGTAGAGGAGGGACTATTCTACGAGCAGTACTTC. Amino acid sequence: CASSVEEGLFYEQYF.

The chain links TRBV13 to TRBJ2-3, with 11 bases fitting TRBD2. Germline lookup yields CDR1 PRHDT and CDR2 FYEKMQ (reference sequence). The CDR3 extends over 16 amino acids. With 5 bases clipped from V and 4 bases from J, the junction kept 8 bases outside the gene matches. The CDR3 DNA is TGTGCCAGCAGCCGCCCGACTAGCGGGAACTCAGATACGCAGTATTTT. This sequence encodes CASSRPTSGNSDTQYF. Together with reference TRBV13 and TRBJ2-3, the CDR3 gives the full variable domain: AAGVIQSPRHLIKEKRETATLKCYPIPRHDTVYWYQQGPGQDPQFLISFYEKMQSDKGSIPDRFSAQQFSDYHSELNMSSLELGDSALYFCASSRPTSGNSDTQYFGPGTRLTVL.

The chain is built from TRBV7-9 and TRBJ2-7, with D unresolved. Germline loops: CDR1 SEHNR, CDR2 FQNEAQ (reference sequence). V lost 2 bases, J lost 6 bases, and 11 bases lay in between. The CDR3 is 13 amino acids. Here the CDR3 DNA reads TGTGCCAGCAGCTTAACGACTGGCCCCGAGCAGTACTTC. It yields the protein CASSLTTGPEQYF.

The genes are TRBV7-9 and TRBJ2-3; 7 nucleotides agree with TRBD1. The CDR3 is 17 residues long. V was pared by 4 bases and J by 6 bases, with 16 bases of the junction left unmatched. CDR1 and CDR2 (germline): SEHNR, FQNEAQ (reference sequence). CDR3 sequence: CASSSPVRQGNWDTQYF. In nucleotides, the CDR3 is TGTGCCAGCAGCTCCCCGGTTAGACAGGGTAATTGGGATACGCAGTATTTT.

Note on this clone: Other nucleotide sequences from this sample produce the same CDR3. V usage is TRBV27 and J usage is TRBJ1-4; no reliable D call. Germline V gene sequence: CDR1 MNHEY, CDR2 SMNVEV (reference sequence). V lost 6 bases to trimming and J lost 4 bases, with 12 bases between them. There are 14 residues in the CDR3. CDR3 loop: CASSRTGSNEKLFF. The CDR3 coding sequence is TGTGCCAGCAGCCGAACGGGGAGTAATGAAAAACTGTTTTTT.

On this clone: The same CDR3 can be traced to other DNA sequences in this sample. This rearrangement joins TRBV9 to TRBJ2-7; no reliable D call. Trimming cost V 0 bases and J 6 bases, with 7 bases left between them. Germline V gene lookup returns CDR1 SGDLS and CDR2 YYNGEE. This CDR3 is 12 amino acids long. CDR3 nucleotides: TGTGCCAGCAGCGTAGCTGGTTCCGAGCAGTACTTC. It is translated as CASSVAGSEQYF.

The chain uses TRBV6-5 and TRBJ1-1; 9 bases are a match to TRBD1. CDR1 and CDR2 from the germline V gene are MNHEY and SVGAGI. The CDR3 has 15 residues. With V trimmed by 7 bases and J by 5 bases, 11 bases remained unmatched. The CDR3: CASNTLQGAITEAFF. The CDR3 DNA sequence: TGTGCCAGCAATACGCTACAGGGGGCAATTACTGAAGCTTTCTTT.

Concerning this clone itself: The same CDR3 can be traced to other DNA sequences in this sample. The J gene is TRBJ2-7, the V gene TRBV28; D might be TRBD1 or TRBD2, each matching 5 bases. Trimming cost V 3 bases and J 5 bases, with 8 bases left between them. This CDR3 has 12 amino acids. The germline gives CDR1 MDHEN, CDR2 SYDVKM. Here the CDR3 DNA reads TGTGCCAGCAGTTTGAGGGGACACGAGCAGTACTTC. Translated: CASSLRGHEQYF.

About this clone: One end of the junction varies from germline; a read error may be responsible. This sequence joins TRBV7-7 and TRBJ2-5, with no clear D. The germline V gene encodes CDR1 SSHAT and CDR2 FNYEAQ (reference sequence). The CDR3 extends over 13 amino acids. The CDR3 region is CASSLRESETQYF. For the CDR3, the DNA is TGTGCTAGCAGCTTAAGGGAATCAGAGACCCAGTACTTC.

CDR3 amino acids: CASTPGSGANVLTF. Written as DNA, the CDR3 is TGTGCCAGTACCCCAGGGTCTGGGGCCAACGTCCTGACTTTC. The chain joins TRBV19 to TRBJ2-6; D might be TRBD1 (5 bases). The ends were cut back, 7 bases at V and 1 base at J, with 8 bases in the middle. The CDR3 has 14 amino acids. Germline V gene sequence: CDR1 LNHDA, CDR2 SQIVND (reference sequence). The variable domain in full, with the rest retrieved from reference TRBV19 and TRBJ2-6, is DGGITQSPKYLFRKEGQNVTLSCEQNLNHDAMYWYRQDPGQGLRLIYYSQIVNDFQKGDIAEGYSVSREKKESFPLTVTSAQKNPTAFYLCASTPGSGANVLTFGAGSRLTVL.

The chain recombines TRBV25-1 with TRBJ2-7, with D hard to call. V was cut by 0 bases and J by 2 bases, with 8 bases left in between. Germline assignment: CDR1 MGHDK and CDR2 SYGVNS. This CDR3 spans 14 amino acids. The CDR3 here is CASSEYTGTYEQYF. CDR3 nucleotides: TGTGCCAGCAGTGAATATACGGGTACCTACGAGCAGTACTTC.

The chain joins TRBV4-3 to TRBJ2-1; 8 bases match TRBD2. Losses at the gene ends were 4 bases for V and 7 bases for J; bases not matched to a gene: 9. Germline-derived CDR1 and CDR2 are LGHNA and YSLEER. This CDR3 contains 15 residues. The DNA of the CDR3 is TGCGCCAGCAGCCGTTTAAGCGGGAGTGAGAATGAGCAGTTCTTC. Amino acids: CASSRLSGSENEQFF.

This chain links TRBV5-1 with TRBJ2-4, with unresolved D. Trimming cost V 2 bases and J 5 bases, with 8 bases left between them. Germline assignment: CDR1 SGHRS and CDR2 YFSETQ. The CDR3 is 13 residues long. CDR3 bases: TGCGCCAGCAGCTTACCACCCCAAAACATTCAGTACTTC. This translates into CASSLPPQNIQYF.

V usage is TRBV6-1 and J usage is TRBJ2-1; TRBD2 agrees at 7 bases. Germline values: CDR1 MNHNS, CDR2 SASEGT. With V trimmed by 2 bases and J by 8 bases, 3 bases remained unmatched. The CDR3 extends over 13 amino acids. The CDR3 region has the DNA TGTGCCAGCAGTGAATGGGCGGGGGATGAGCAGTTCTTC. Its protein is CASSEWAGDEQFF.

This clone was counted once. Within the sample, other DNA sequences also encode this same CDR3. Written as DNA, the CDR3 is TGTGCCTGGAGTGTCGCAGCTAGCACAGATACGCAGTATTTT. Amino acid sequence: CAWSVAASTDTQYF. The chain uses TRBV30 and TRBJ2-3, with unresolved D. Germline assignment: CDR1 GTSNPN and CDR2 SVGIG (reference sequence). There are 14 residues in the CDR3. V lost 0 bases and J lost 0, with 7 bases in between. The complete variable domain, with remaining parts taken from reference TRBV30 and TRBJ2-3, reads SQTIHQWPATLVQPVGSPLSLECTVEGTSNPNLYWYRQAAGRGLQLLFYSVGIGQISSEVPQNLSASRPQDRQFILSSKKLLLSDSGFYLCAWSVAASTDTQYFGPGTRLTVL.

The chain carries TRBV5-6 and TRBJ2-6; no clear D gene. The CDR3 is 17 residues long. The V gene's germline CDR1 is SGHDT and CDR2 YYEEEE. Deletions cut 2 bases from V and 0 bases from J, with 12 bases between. The CDR3 here is CASSFHPGFSGANVLTF. In nucleotides, the CDR3 is TGTGCCAGCAGCTTTCATCCCGGTTTCTCTGGGGCCAACGTCCTGACTTTC. Looking up the rest from reference TRBV5-6 and TRBJ2-6 gives the full variable domain: DAGVTQSPTHLIKTRGQQVTLRCSPKSGHDTVSWYQQALGQGPQFIFQYYEEEERQRGNFPDRFSGHQFPNYSSELNVNALLLGDSALYLCASSFHPGFSGANVLTFGAGSRLTVL.

The rearrangement links TRBV21-1 to TRBJ2-7; TRBD2, the table's D call, was not compared with the DNA. TRBV21-1 is a listed pseudogene. The CDR3 consists of 17 residues. The CDR3 DNA reads TGTGCCAGCATCGTCCGTGACGGGGAAAAGGTCTCCTACGAGCAGTACTTC. This translates into CASIVRDGEKVSYEQYF.

V is TRBV19 and J is TRBJ2-7; D gene ambiguous. CDR1 and CDR2 from the germline V gene are LNHDA and SQIVND (reference sequence). The CDR3 is 12 amino acids. Trimming took off 10 bases at V and 1 base at J, with 11 bases between the two ends. The CDR3 loop is CATSVDSYEQYF. In nucleotides, the CDR3 is TGTGCCACCTCAGTCGATTCCTACGAGCAGTACTTC.

CDR3 residues: CAWSPWGQNEQFF. CDR3 coding DNA: TGTGCCTGGAGCCCCTGGGGGCAAAATGAGCAGTTCTTC. The chain links TRBV30 to TRBJ2-1; a weak D match, TRBD1 (6 bases). Per germline, CDR1 GTSNPN and CDR2 SVGIG (reference sequence). The length of the CDR3 is 13 residues. V lost 3 bases to trimming and J lost 7 bases, with 13 bases between them. Variable domain in full (rest from reference TRBV30 and TRBJ2-1): SQTIHQWPATLVQPVGSPLSLECTVEGTSNPNLYWYRQAAGRGLQLLFYSVGIGQISSEVPQNLSASRPQDRQFILSSKKLLLSDSGFYLCAWSPWGQNEQFFGPGTRLTVL.

This clone appeared a single time. The V gene is TRBV28, the J gene TRBJ1-1; possible D gene TRBD1, 6 bases. V was cut by 6 bases and J by 2 bases, with 10 bases left in between. Germline V lookup: CDR1 MDHEN, CDR2 SYDVKM. The CDR3 has 13 residues. CDR3 in amino acids: CASRWTVNTEAFF. The CDR3 DNA follows: TGTGCCAGCAGATGGACAGTCAACACTGAAGCTTTCTTT.

V and J are TRBV20-1 and TRBJ2-2, with unresolved D. Trimming removed 5 bases from V and 7 bases from J, with 5 bases in between. The CDR3 loop spans 10 amino acids. Germline V CDR1 and CDR2: DFQATT, SNEGSKA (reference sequence). The CDR3 DNA sequence: TGCAGTGCTTGGGACGGGGAGCTGTTTTTT. Protein product: CSAWDGELFF.

The chain combines TRBV27 with TRBJ2-3; D is perhaps TRBD1 or TRBD2 (5 bases each). CDR1 and CDR2 from the germline V gene are MNHEY and SMNVEV (reference sequence). CDR3 length equals 16 residues. V lost 3 bases and J 5 bases, leaving 18 bases between the germline ends. The CDR3: CASSLRGHIEGDTQYF. CDR3 coding DNA: TGTGCCAGCAGTTTGAGGGGCCACATAGAGGGAGATACGCAGTATTTT.

The chain employs TRBV28 and TRBJ2-1; 10 bases align to TRBD1. The junction had 9 bases not matched to a gene; V was cut back by 8 bases and J by 5 bases. Germline CDR1 MDHEN, CDR2 SYDVKM. This CDR3 comprises 15 residues. CDR3 DNA: TGTGCCAGCGAGGACAGGGGGGGATTCCACAATGAGCAGTTCTTC. It specifies CASEDRGGFHNEQFF.

J is TRBJ1-1 and V is TRBV4-1; D is unclear. The CDR3 is 15 amino acids. With 1 base removed from V and 0 bases from J, the gap between germline ends came to 9 bases. Looked up from germline, CDR1 is MGHRA and CDR2 is YSYEKL. The DNA of the CDR3 is TGCGCCAGCAGCCAAGTAGACACTTTGAACACTGAAGCTTTCTTT. Protein: CASSQVDTLNTEAFF.

The rearrangement uses TRBV6-5 and TRBJ2-2; D may be TRBD2 (5 bases). The V gene's germline CDR1 is MNHEY and CDR2 SVGAGI. V was cut by 0 bases and J by 6 bases, with 8 bases left in between. This CDR3 contains 14 residues. CDR3 protein: CASSYSDWPGELFF. The CDR3 DNA follows: TGTGCCAGCAGTTACTCGGACTGGCCCGGGGAGCTGTTTTTT.

This chain links TRBV4-1 with TRBJ2-7; D is perhaps TRBD1 (7 bases). CDR1 and CDR2 (germline): MGHRA, YSYEKL. Trimming pared 0 bases from V and 1 base from J, leaving 22 bases between. The CDR3 runs to 19 residues. The CDR3 coding sequence is TGCGCCAGCAGCCAAGATCACGACAGGGAGGCAATATGGTCCTACGAGCAGTACTTC. Encoded protein: CASSQDHDREAIWSYEQYF.

V and J are TRBV28 and TRBJ2-5; 9 nucleotides agree with TRBD2. Germline V gene data show CDR1 as MDHEN and CDR2 as SYDVKM. The ends lost 6 bases at V and 5 bases at J; junction bases unmatched: 16. CDR3 length: 17 residues. CDR3 in amino acids: CASRPIEVMAGGETQYF. The CDR3 bases are TGTGCCAGCAGGCCGATCGAGGTCATGGCGGGGGGGGAGACCCAGTACTTC.

This sequence joins TRBV10-3 and TRBJ2-5; possible D gene TRBD1, 6 bases. The tail of the sequence fits TRBJ2-7 better, so the J call may be wrong. Per the germline V gene, CDR1 is ENHRY and CDR2 is SYGVKD. This CDR3 spans 13 amino acids. The CDR3 DNA reads as TGTGCCGCCCTAAACCGGGACACCTACGAGCAGTACTTC. Its translation: CAALNRDTYEQYF.